This T cell receptor (beta chain) was sequenced for a study of blood T cells in healthy people across ages. This CDR3 is 13 amino acids long. CDR1 and CDR2 from the germline V gene are SGHTA and FQGNSA. The germline V and J ends were trimmed by 4 bases and 6 bases, with 10 bases remaining between them. Using a J-beta primer mix together with a sample-barcoded 5' primer, a second PCR was run for roughly 7 to 11 cycles. TCRdb processed the 5' RACE reads anew with MiXCR; each CDR3 protein has one entry. Counted here are more than 700,000 distinct CDR3 sequences, about half occurring once; the ten biggest clones make up 18%.

The V call is TRBV7-2, the J call TRBJ1-5; no reliable D call. The source material was blood. The source is a man aged 80 or over in good health. The CDR3 nucleotides read TGTGCCAGCAGCTCCCCATCCAGTCAGCCCCAGCATTTT. It translates to CASSSPSSQPQHF.